The 5 T cell receptor beta chains given below trace back to one sample, sequenced in a study of OX40 agonist ivuxolimab in advanced cancers. Data came from immunoSEQ multiplex PCR; TCRdb stores just in-frame clones and leaves some out. The sample includes about 38,000 clones, 70% to 85% seen only once; the top ten take approximately 21%. The sequencing used CD4+ or CD8+ T cells sorted from blood, collected in a trial of the OX40 agonist ivuxolimab. The receptors derive from an adult with an advanced solid tumor such as melanoma, head and neck, liver or kidney cancer.

The genes are TRBV27 and TRBJ2-1, with D perhaps TRBD1 or TRBD2 (5 bases each). The CDR3 sequence is 14 residues long. Germline CDR1 and CDR2: MNHEY and SMNVEV (reference sequence). CDR3 loop: CATRAGSVYNEQFF. DNA for the CDR3: TGTGCGACAAGGGCAGGGAGCGTTTACAATGAGCAGTTCTTC.

The rearrangement joins TRBV6-5 to TRBJ2-7, with D possibly TRBD2 on 7 matching bases. V gave up 0 bases and J gave up 2 bases, with 8 bases separating them. From germline, CDR1 is MNHEY and CDR2 SVGAGI. CDR3 length equals 14 residues. The CDR3 is CASSYSGGPYEQYF. The CDR3 DNA sequence: TGTGCCAGCAGTTACTCGGGGGGGCCCTACGAGCAGTACTTC.

This chain links TRBV28 with TRBJ1-6; TRBD1 might be the D (5 bases). The CDR3 totals 14 residues. Trimming shortened V by 2 bases and J by 7 bases, and 9 bases separated the two germline ends. Germline CDR1 and CDR2: MDHEN and SYDVKM. The CDR3 DNA follows: TGTGCCAGCAGTTTACAGAGACAGAATTCACCCCTCCACTTT. Protein product: CASSLQRQNSPLHF. Full variable domain (remainder filled in from reference TRBV28 and TRBJ1-6): DVKVTQSSRYLVKRTGEKVFLECVQDMDHENMFWYRQDPGLGLRLIYFSYDVKMKEKGDIPEGYSVSREKKERFSLILESASTNQTSMYLCASSLQRQNSPLHFGNGTRLTVT.

The chain recombines TRBV6-6 with TRBJ2-7; D assignment may be TRBD1 or TRBD2 (6 bases each). V was pared by 4 bases and J by 0 bases, with 10 bases between. The CDR3 loop spans 14 amino acids. The germline V gene has CDR1 MNHNY and CDR2 SVGAGI (reference sequence). This CDR3 is CASSLQGGSYEQYF. The CDR3, as DNA: TGTGCCAGCAGTTTACAGGGAGGCTCCTACGAGCAGTACTTC.

The V gene is TRBV28, the J gene TRBJ1-1; no firm D call. Trimming cost V 3 bases and J 2 bases, with 4 bases left between them. The CDR3 loop spans 12 amino acids. Germline CDR1 and CDR2: MDHEN and SYDVKM. The CDR3 DNA follows: TGTGCCAGCAGTTTGATTAACACTGAAGCTTTCTTT. Translation: CASSLINTEAFF. The variable domain in full, with the rest retrieved from reference TRBV28 and TRBJ1-1, is DVKVTQSSRYLVKRTGEKVFLECVQDMDHENMFWYRQDPGLGLRLIYFSYDVKMKEKGDIPEGYSVSREKKERFSLILESASTNQTSMYLCASSLINTEAFFGQGTRLTVV.